This T cell receptor (beta chain) derives from a study of vaccination effects on CD4 cells after COVID-19. Details on this clone: Its antigen is undetermined.

Libraries were prepared by immunoSEQ multiplex PCR; TCRdb keeps only in-frame clonotypes and omits some of them. Here the sample spans tens of thousands of clones, around three quarters being singletons. The ViraFEST assay expanded antigen-specific CD4+ T cells with viral peptide pools before sequencing. The culture ran for less than 12 days, and then CD4+ T cells were isolated. Nobody among the vaccine recipients had prior SARS-CoV-2 infection (nucleocapsid antibodies were negative). Trimming took 3 bases from V and 4 from J; bases not matched to a gene: 8. CDR3 size: 15 residues. From germline, CDR1 is MDHEN and CDR2 SYDVKM.

V is TRBV28 and J is TRBJ2-7; 8 positions agree with TRBD2. This clonotype was sampled from a human donor who received a COVID-19 vaccine. Sample: CD4+ T cells from PBMCs cultured with HCoV-OC43 spike peptides, taken before COVID-19 vaccination. Stated subset: HCoV-OC43 spike overlapping peptide pool stimulation. In nucleotides, the CDR3 is TGTGCCAGCAGTTTTTCGGGACTAGGGATGTACGAGCAGTACTTC. This sequence encodes CASSFSGLGMYEQYF.